These 6 T cell receptor beta chains originate from one sample sequenced in a study of T-cell memory formation after mild COVID-19. Each CDR3 protein gets one entry after TCRdb re-called the 5' RACE reads with MiXCR. The table includes about 400,000 distinct CDR3 sequences, approximately 15% detected once. The sample consisted of PBMCs or a T cell subset sorted from them (not recorded which). Receptor source: a man aged 18 to 29 who had mild COVID-19 (a few samples of this study predate the infection). Cell type and time point are not known.

This clonotype was seen only a few times. This chain connects TRBV11-2 to TRBJ1-2; 7 positions agree with TRBD1. CDR1 SGHAT and CDR2 FQNNGV come from the germline V gene. The CDR3 sequence is 15 residues long. J lost 4 bases, V lost 1 base, and 6 bases had no gene match. CDR3 coding DNA: TGTGCCAGCAGCTTAGTCGAGGGGGCCGGCTATGGCTACACCTTC. This codes for CASSLVEGAGYGYTF.

The J gene is TRBJ1-2, the V gene TRBV5-1; the match to TRBD1 covers 8 bases. This CDR3 contains 14 residues. V was pared by 3 bases and J by 3 bases, with 4 bases of the junction left unmatched. Germline-derived CDR1 and CDR2 are SGHRS and YFSETQ. CDR3 sequence: CASSSDREDYGYTF. The CDR3 nucleotides read TGCGCCAGCAGCTCGGACAGGGAGGACTATGGCTACACCTTC.

The chain links TRBV4-3 to TRBJ1-4, with 7 bases lining up with TRBD1. Germline lookup yields CDR1 LGHNA and CDR2 YSLEER. This CDR3 contains 16 residues. The V and J ends lost 2 bases and 0 bases, in that order; junction bases with no gene match: 3. CDR3 loop: CASSQYQGATNEKLFF. The CDR3 DNA follows: TGCGCCAGCAGCCAATATCAGGGGGCAACTAATGAAAAACTGTTTTTT.

The chain recombines TRBV2 with TRBJ1-2; 7 positions match TRBD1. CDR3 size: 14 residues. Unmatched junction bases numbered 8, after V lost 4 bases and J lost 6 bases. The germline V gene encodes CDR1 SNHLY and CDR2 FYNNEI. The chain's CDR3 is CASSGQGGNHGYTF. CDR3 sequence (DNA): TGTGCCAGCAGTGGGCAGGGGGGGAATCATGGCTACACCTTC.

This clonotype was recorded many times. CDR3: CASSLDGDLDYGYTF. The CDR3 nucleotides are TGTGCCAGCAGCTTGGACGGGGACCTTGACTATGGCTACACCTTC. The rearrangement joins TRBV5-5 to TRBJ1-2, with TRBD1 as a possible D gene (5 bases). The CDR3 has 15 amino acids. V was pared by 0 bases and J by 3 bases, with 12 bases between. Germline V lookup: CDR1 SGHKS, CDR2 YYEKEE (reference sequence).

This rearrangement joins TRBV5-1 to TRBJ2-1; D is tentatively TRBD1 or TRBD2 (6 bases each). The CDR3 extends over 16 amino acids. Trimming removed 0 bases at V and 0 bases at J, with 10 bases between. Germline V gene lookup returns CDR1 SGHRS and CDR2 YFSETQ. In nucleotides, the CDR3 is TGCGCCAGCAGCTTGGCTTCGGGGGCCTCCTACAATGAGCAGTTCTTC. Translated, it gives CASSLASGASYNEQFF.